The 8 T cell receptor beta chains listed next were all sequenced from one sample in a study of shared clonotypes between healthy human individuals. The table came from immunoSEQ multiplex PCR; TCRdb's copy has only in-frame clones and leaves some out. The sample shows some 2,000,000 clones, around 95% of them seen only once. The specimen sequenced was naive CD4+ T cells sorted from blood. The subset here: CD45RA+ positively selected. The source is a man between 18 and 29 years old in good health.

The chain has TRBV27 and TRBJ1-5; D is undetermined. The CDR3 is 15 amino acids. V was shortened by 5 bases and J by 3 bases, with 14 bases between the two germline ends. Per germline, CDR1 MNHEY and CDR2 SMNVEV (reference sequence). The CDR3 here is CASSPRFGTNQPQHF. Written as DNA, the CDR3 is TGTGCCAGCAGTCCCCGCTTTGGCACCAATCAGCCCCAGCATTTT.

The chain recombines TRBV7-6 with TRBJ1-3; 8 bases map to TRBD1. The V gene end was trimmed by 2 bases and the J gene end by 2 bases; junction bases not matched to a gene: 2. Germline values: CDR1 SGHVS, CDR2 FNYEAQ. This CDR3 has 15 residues. The CDR3, as DNA: TGTGCCAGCAGCTTAAAACAGGGGGCTGGAAACACCATATATTTT. Amino acid sequence: CASSLKQGAGNTIYF.

The chain carries TRBV6-5 and TRBJ1-4; D remains unclear. Between the trimmed V and J ends, which lost 7 bases and 7 bases, there was a span of 10 bases. The CDR3 extends over 12 amino acids. CDR1 and CDR2 from the germline V gene are MNHEY and SVGAGI. The CDR3 DNA follows: TGTGCCAGCACCACTGGTGGTGAAAAACTGTTTTTT. It yields the protein CASTTGGEKLFF.

The V and J genes are TRBV27 and TRBJ1-3, with TRBD1 matching over 10 bases. Germline V gives CDR1 MNHEY, CDR2 SMNVEV (reference sequence). The ends lost 6 bases at V and 6 bases at J; junction bases unmatched: 5. There are 14 residues in the CDR3. The CDR3 protein is CASSRTGGKNTIYF. The CDR3 nucleotides are TGTGCCAGCAGCCGGACAGGGGGTAAAAACACCATATATTTT.

The rearrangement joins TRBV6-5 to TRBJ1-3; 10 nucleotides agree with TRBD1. Looked up from germline, CDR1 is MNHEY and CDR2 is SVGAGI. The CDR3 loop spans 15 amino acids. Unmatched junction bases numbered 4, after V lost 6 bases and J lost 2 bases. The CDR3 sequence: CASSRQGAAGNTIYF. CDR3 bases: TGTGCCAGCAGCAGACAGGGGGCTGCTGGAAACACCATATATTTT.

The CDR3 DNA is TGTGCTAGTGGTTTGGTCCTGGACAGGCTGGGGACTGAAGCTTTCTTT. Translated: CASGLVLDRLGTEAFF. This chain uses TRBV12-5 with TRBJ1-1, with 7 bases that match TRBD1. The CDR3 has 16 amino acids. The trim removed 0 bases at V and 5 bases at J, leaving 9 bases unmatched. Germline V lookup: CDR1 LGHNT, CDR2 FRNRAP.

The rearrangement links TRBV6-5 to TRBJ1-5; D gene uncertain. This CDR3 comprises 14 residues. Germline CDR1 MNHEY, CDR2 SVGAGI. The V end was cut by 6 bases, the J end by 0 bases, with 9 bases between. The CDR3 DNA sequence: TGTGCCAGCAGCATGGGGTTTAGCAATCAGCCCCAGCATTTT. Translated: CASSMGFSNQPQHF.

The V and J genes are TRBV7-3 and TRBJ2-5; D tentatively fits TRBD1 or TRBD2 (5 bases each). V was clipped by 2 bases and J by 5 bases, with 12 bases between them. Germline CDR1 and CDR2: SGHTA and FQGTGA. This CDR3 has 14 amino acids. CDR3: CASSLQGVGETQYF. The CDR3 region has the DNA TGTGCCAGCAGCTTACAGGGAGTAGGGGAGACCCAGTACTTC.